The 13 T cell receptor beta chains below were found in one sample sequenced in a study of PD-1 blockade in classical Hodgkin lymphoma. Profiled with immunoSEQ multiplex PCR; TCRdb holds only in-frame clones, not every one. The sample has about 26,000 clones, around 69% seen once; the top ten hold 12%. The patients all showed relapse after autologous stem cell transplantation, while their brentuximab vedotin exposure varied. The sequencing used peripheral blood mononuclear cells (PBMCs), collected before the second cycle of nivolumab. The source is a human donor with classical Hodgkin lymphoma.

By share of the sample, this clone is medium-sized. The chain uses TRBV7-2 and TRBJ1-5; 10 bases align to TRBD1. The CDR3 totals 16 residues. CDR1 and CDR2 from the germline V gene are SGHTA and FQGNSA. V shed 5 bases, J shed 0 bases, and the junction held 4 bases outside the gene matches. The CDR3 region is CASSLTGGHSNQPQHF. The CDR3 DNA reads TGTGCCAGCAGCCTGACAGGGGGCCATAGCAATCAGCCCCAGCATTTT.

The chain employs TRBV5-1 and TRBJ2-7, with D tentatively TRBD1 (6 bases). Germline-derived CDR1 and CDR2 are SGHRS and YFSETQ. The CDR3 extends over 16 amino acids. The V gene lost 3 bases and the J gene lost 2 bases, with 18 bases spanning the gap. Written as DNA, the CDR3 is TGCGCCAGCAGCTGGACAGCCTACAATCCTCCCTACGAGCAGTACTTC. This codes for CASSWTAYNPPYEQYF.

This sequence joins TRBV19 and TRBJ1-1; D remains unclear. Germline V lookup: CDR1 LNHDA, CDR2 SQIVND (reference sequence). V lost 0 bases and J lost 1, with 21 bases in between. The CDR3 runs to 19 residues. The CDR3 DNA reads as TGTGCCAGTAGTATAGATCTCCCCTCTTCGACCCGCAGGAACACTGAAGCTTTCTTT. It specifies CASSIDLPSSTRRNTEAFF.

The sample holds one count of this clone. This chain's CDR3 is CASSKDLYGYTF. In DNA form, the CDR3 reads TGCGCCAGCAGTAAGGACCTCTATGGCTACACCTTC. This chain uses TRBV10-2 with TRBJ1-2; D remains unclear. Germline assignment: CDR1 WSHSY and CDR2 SAAADI. The CDR3 consists of 12 residues. Trimming took 5 bases from V and 4 from J, leaving 8 bases between them.

CDR3 loop: CASSQQAGGPFHEQYF. The CDR3, as DNA: TGTGCCAGCAGCCAGCAAGCGGGAGGGCCTTTCCACGAGCAGTACTTC. This chain links TRBV7-3 with TRBJ2-7, with 10 nucleotides matching TRBD2. V lost 5 bases and J lost 5; bases outside the gene matches: 12. This CDR3 spans 16 amino acids. CDR1 is SGHTA and CDR2 is FQGTGA in the germline V gene.

This clone is a singleton in its sample. The chain has TRBV28 and TRBJ2-7, with D perhaps matching TRBD2 (6 bases). Trimming removed 7 bases from V and 3 bases from J, with 19 bases in between. Looked up from germline, CDR1 is MDHEN and CDR2 is SYDVKM. CDR3 length: 15 amino acids. CDR3 DNA: TGTGCCAGCACCAGATACCGGGACGGGAGCTACGAGCAGTACTTC. This codes for CASTRYRDGSYEQYF.

The V and J genes are TRBV10-3 and TRBJ2-4; a possible D gene is TRBD1 (5 bases). Germline V lookup: CDR1 ENHRY, CDR2 SYGVKD. The CDR3 covers 12 residues. V was cut by 7 bases and J by 8 bases, with 12 bases left in between. The CDR3 coding sequence is TGTGCCATCAAAGGGGATTGGGACATTCAGTACTTC. Translation: CAIKGDWDIQYF.

This chain links TRBV5-1 with TRBJ1-2, with D uncertain. Germline loops: CDR1 SGHRS, CDR2 YFSETQ. V was clipped by 2 bases and J by 0 bases, with 8 bases between them. This CDR3 comprises 14 residues. The CDR3 is CASSFVGTNYGYTF. Written as DNA, the CDR3 is TGCGCCAGCAGCTTCGTGGGTACTAACTATGGCTACACCTTC.

V gene TRBV6-6 combines with J gene TRBJ2-7; tentative D call: TRBD2 (7 bases). Germline V gives CDR1 MNHNY, CDR2 SVGAGI (reference sequence). V lost 0 bases and J lost 4, with 13 bases in between. This CDR3 comprises 15 residues. CDR3 region: CASSYSGGRTYEQYF. For the CDR3, the DNA is TGTGCCAGCAGTTACTCCGGGGGGCGCACTTACGAGCAGTACTTC.

The rearrangement links TRBV5-6 to TRBJ2-5; TRBD1 matches at 7 bases. This CDR3 spans 18 amino acids. V dropped 4 bases and J dropped 3; count of bases not matched to a gene: 18. Germline V gene lookup returns CDR1 SGHDT and CDR2 YYEEEE. The CDR3 protein is CASSPGKGAPPGKETQYF. For the CDR3, the DNA is TGTGCCAGCAGCCCCGGAAAGGGGGCTCCCCCTGGGAAAGAGACCCAGTACTTC.

V gene TRBV2 combines with J gene TRBJ2-5; unclear D gene. Germline CDR1 is SNHLY and CDR2 is FYNNEI. Trimming cost V 4 bases and J 6 bases, with 3 bases left between them. The CDR3 runs to 10 residues. CDR3 nucleotides: TGTGCCAGCAGTGTGCAGACCCAGTACTTC. Amino acid sequence: CASSVQTQYF.

The gene calls are TRBV7-9 and TRBJ1-3, with D hard to call. This CDR3 is built from 15 residues. V shed 1 base and J shed 1 base, with 8 bases lying between them. Germline V gives CDR1 SEHNR, CDR2 FQNEAQ (reference sequence). Written as DNA, the CDR3 is TGTGCCAGCAGCTTAGTCGGGGTGTCTGGAAACACCATATATTTT. It encodes CASSLVGVSGNTIYF.

The chain recombines TRBV28 with TRBJ1-6; a possible D gene is TRBD1 (5 bases). With 2 bases removed from V and 10 bases from J, the gap between germline ends came to 18 bases. CDR1 is MDHEN, CDR2 SYDVKM, per germline. The CDR3 runs to 16 residues. CDR3 protein: CASSLVLDTMGSPLHF. The CDR3 nucleotides are TGTGCCAGCAGTTTAGTTTTGGACACTATGGGGTCACCCCTCCACTTT.